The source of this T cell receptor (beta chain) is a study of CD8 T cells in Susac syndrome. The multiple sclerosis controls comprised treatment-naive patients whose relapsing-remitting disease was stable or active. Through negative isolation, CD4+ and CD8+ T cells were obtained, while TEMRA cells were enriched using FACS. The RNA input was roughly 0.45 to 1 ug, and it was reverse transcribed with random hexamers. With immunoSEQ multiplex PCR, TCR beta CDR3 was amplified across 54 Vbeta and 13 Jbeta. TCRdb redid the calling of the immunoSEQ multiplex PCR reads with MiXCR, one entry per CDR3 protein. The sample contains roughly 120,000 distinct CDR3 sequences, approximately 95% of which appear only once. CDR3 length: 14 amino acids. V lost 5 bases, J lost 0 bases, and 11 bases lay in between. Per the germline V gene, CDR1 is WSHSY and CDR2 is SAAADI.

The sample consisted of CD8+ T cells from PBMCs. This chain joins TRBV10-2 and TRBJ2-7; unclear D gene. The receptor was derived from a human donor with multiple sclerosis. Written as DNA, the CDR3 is TGCGCCAGCAGTCCGTCTATGGACTCCTACGAGCAGTACTTC. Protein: CASSPSMDSYEQYF.